Below, 11 T cell receptor beta chains from the same sample are listed, as sequenced in a study of blood T cell repertoires in COVID-19. Libraries were prepared by immunoSEQ multiplex PCR; TCRdb keeps only in-frame clonotypes and omits some of them. Of roughly 230,000 clones listed, about 79% are singletons. Sequenced input: PBMCs or T cells enriched from blood (not recorded which). Receptors originate from a woman aged 55-70 years who had recovered from COVID-19.

This clone was counted between two and nine times. This chain uses TRBV6-1 with TRBJ2-7, with 8 bases aligning to TRBD1. Germline trimming cut 2 bases from V and 2 bases from J; bases unmatched to any gene: 5. CDR1 and CDR2 from the germline V gene are MNHNS and SASEGT. CDR3 size: 15 residues. CDR3 in DNA: TGTGCCAGCAGTGAATTCGGGACAGGAACCTACGAGCAGTACTTC. It translates to CASSEFGTGTYEQYF.

V and J are TRBV5-1 and TRBJ1-6; D is ambiguous. The V gene's germline CDR1 is SGHRS and CDR2 YFSETQ. This CDR3 comprises 15 residues. Trimming removed 0 bases at V and 10 bases at J, with 14 bases between. CDR3 sequence reads: CASSLGLAANSPLHF. DNA of the CDR3: TGCGCCAGCAGCTTGGGTCTTGCCGCTAACTCACCCCTCCACTTT.

The V and J genes are TRBV29-1 and TRBJ1-1, with D possibly being TRBD1 (5 bases). CDR3 length: 13 amino acids. Germline V lookup: CDR1 SQVTM, CDR2 ANQGSEA. V was pared by 7 bases and J by 0 bases, with 12 bases between. CDR3 bases: TGCAGCGCTTGCCCGGACATGAACACTGAAGCTTTCTTT. Protein: CSACPDMNTEAFF. The full variable domain, in which reference TRBV29-1 and TRBJ1-1 provide the parts outside the CDR3, is SAVISQKPSRDICQRGTSLTIQCQVDSQVTMMFWYRQQPGQSLTLIATANQGSEATYESGFVIDKFPISRPNLTFSTLTVSNMSPEDSSIYLCSACPDMNTEAFFGQGTRLTVV.

This clone occurred once. CDR3 nucleotide sequence: TGTGCCAGCAGTTACGGCGGTGGGAGCACAGATACGCAGTATTTT. The encoded protein is CASSYGGGSTDTQYF. The chain is built from TRBV6-5 and TRBJ2-3, with D unclear. The CDR3 totals 15 residues. The germline V gene has CDR1 MNHEY and CDR2 SVGAGI. Trimming removed 2 bases from V and 0 bases from J, with 9 bases in between.

The CDR3 sequence: CSVANRNTEAFF. The CDR3 nucleotides read TGCAGCGTCGCTAACAGGAACACTGAAGCTTTCTTT. V and J are TRBV29-1 and TRBJ1-1; no definite D call. The V gene lost 6 bases and the J gene lost 1 base, with 9 bases spanning the gap. Germline V lookup: CDR1 SQVTM, CDR2 ANQGSEA. The CDR3 totals 12 residues.

The chain carries TRBV27 and TRBJ1-5, with D perhaps TRBD1 (5 bases). The CDR3 sequence is 13 residues long. V was pared by 5 bases and J by 6 bases, with 11 bases between. Germline CDR1 is MNHEY and CDR2 is SMNVEV (reference sequence). The CDR3 protein is CASSLQAGQPQHF. The DNA of the CDR3 is TGTGCCAGCAGTCTACAGGCCGGTCAGCCCCAGCATTTT.

The chain has TRBV6-1 and TRBJ1-5, with 8 bases lining up with TRBD1. Per the germline V gene, CDR1 is MNHNS and CDR2 is SASEGT. With 3 bases clipped from V and 7 bases from J, the junction kept 8 bases outside the gene matches. The CDR3 length is 15 residues. CDR3 amino acids: CASSEGRGLIQPQHF. CDR3 in DNA: TGTGCCAGCAGTGAGGGCAGGGGGCTGATACAGCCCCAGCATTTT.

The chain joins TRBV27 to TRBJ1-1; D perhaps matches TRBD1 (6 bases). From germline, CDR1 is MNHEY and CDR2 SMNVEV (reference sequence). There are 15 residues in the CDR3. V was cut by 5 bases and J by 4 bases, with 17 bases left in between. CDR3 in DNA: TGTGCCAGCAGTATTAGGGGGACCGGAGGCACTGAAGCTTTCTTT. Translating gives CASSIRGTGGTEAFF.

The V call is TRBV12-3 or TRBV12-4, the J call TRBJ1-4; D possibly corresponds to TRBD1 (6 bases). The CDR3 is made up of 13 amino acids. The germline V and J ends were trimmed by 5 bases and 10 bases, with 14 bases remaining between them. CDR3 sequence reads: CASSRDRSAKLFF. The CDR3 DNA sequence: TGTGCCAGCAGTCGTGACAGGTCAGCAAAACTGTTTTTT.

As concerns this clone: Other DNA sequences in this specimen translate into the identical CDR3. The rearrangement links TRBV6-2 or TRBV6-3 to TRBJ2-7; D unresolved. The germline V and J ends were trimmed by 0 bases and 0 bases, with 3 bases remaining between them. Germline CDR1 reads MNHEY; CDR2 reads SVGEGT. The CDR3 runs 13 residues. This CDR3 reads CASSYSSSYEQYF. CDR3 sequence (DNA): TGTGCCAGCAGTTACTCGAGCTCCTACGAGCAGTACTTC.

The chain employs TRBV7-3 and TRBJ1-1; D is uncertain. CDR3 length: 14 residues. Looked up from germline, CDR1 is SGHTA and CDR2 is FQGTGA. V dropped 5 bases and J dropped 3 bases, with 13 bases sitting between them. CDR3 nucleotide sequence: TGTGCCAGCAGCCCGAACCTCCTAGACACTGAAGCTTTCTTT. It is translated as CASSPNLLDTEAFF.